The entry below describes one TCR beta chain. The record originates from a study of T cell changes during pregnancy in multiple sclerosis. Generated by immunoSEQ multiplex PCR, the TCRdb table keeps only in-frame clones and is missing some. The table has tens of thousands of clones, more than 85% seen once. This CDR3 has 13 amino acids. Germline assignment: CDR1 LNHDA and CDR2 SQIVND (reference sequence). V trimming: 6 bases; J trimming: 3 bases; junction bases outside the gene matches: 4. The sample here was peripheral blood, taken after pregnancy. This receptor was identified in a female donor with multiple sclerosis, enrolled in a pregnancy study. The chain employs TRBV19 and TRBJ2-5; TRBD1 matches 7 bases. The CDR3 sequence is CASSLTGKETQYF. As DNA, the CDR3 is TGTGCCAGTAGCCTGACAGGGAAAGAGACCCAGTACTTC.